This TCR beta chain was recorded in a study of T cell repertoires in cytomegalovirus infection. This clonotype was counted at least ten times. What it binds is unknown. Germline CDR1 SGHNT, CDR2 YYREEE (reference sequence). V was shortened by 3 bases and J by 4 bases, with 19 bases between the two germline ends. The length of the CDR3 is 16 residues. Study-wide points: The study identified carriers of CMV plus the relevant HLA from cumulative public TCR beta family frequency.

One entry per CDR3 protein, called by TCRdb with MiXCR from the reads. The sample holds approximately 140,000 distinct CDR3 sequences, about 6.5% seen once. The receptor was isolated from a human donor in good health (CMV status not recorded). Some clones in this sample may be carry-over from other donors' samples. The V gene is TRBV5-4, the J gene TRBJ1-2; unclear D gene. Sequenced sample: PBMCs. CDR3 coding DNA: TGTGCCAGCAGCTCCCCTCCCTCGGCAGTCTTCTATGGCTACACCTTC. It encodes CASSSPPSAVFYGYTF.